Below are 24 T cell receptor beta chains sequenced from a single sample in a study of graft-versus-host responses after intestinal transplantation. Their antigens remain unidentified. Assay used: immunoSEQ multiplex PCR; TCRdb lists only in-frame clones, some missing. The sample has about 93,000 clones, roughly 93% seen once. This sample comprised unstimulated CD8+ T cells sorted from spleen or lymph node cells, obtained before intestinal transplant. The receptor set was obtained from a human donor who received an intestinal transplant.

This clone was recorded only once. The chain couples TRBV27 to TRBJ2-7; 13 positions match TRBD2. Germline V CDR1 and CDR2: MNHEY, SMNVEV (reference sequence). The CDR3 totals 17 residues. After removal of 6 bases from V and 0 bases from J, the junction contained 8 bases not matched to a gene. The CDR3 region has the DNA TGTGCCAGCAGCAGACTAGCGGGGGGCCCAACCTCCTACGAGCAGTACTTC. The encoded protein is CASSRLAGGPTSYEQYF.

The chain is built from TRBV19 and TRBJ2-7; tentatively, D is TRBD2 (7 bases). The CDR3 covers 18 residues. Trimming left V 3 bases short and J 3 bases short, with 24 bases between. Germline CDR1 is LNHDA and CDR2 is SQIVND (reference sequence). CDR3 loop: CASSMGGGVNLGYYEQYF. CDR3 DNA: TGTGCCAGTAGTATGGGGGGGGGCGTCAATCTAGGATACTACGAGCAGTACTTC.

This rearrangement joins TRBV19 to TRBJ1-2; TRBD1 agrees at 12 bases. The CDR3 is 16 amino acids. V was pared by 0 bases and J by 7 bases, with 6 bases of the junction left unmatched. Looked up from germline, CDR1 is LNHDA and CDR2 is SQIVND (reference sequence). This CDR3 reads CASSIEKGTGGFGYTF. CDR3 bases: TGTGCCAGTAGTATAGAAAAAGGGACAGGGGGCTTTGGCTACACCTTC.

The V call is TRBV19, the J call TRBJ2-2, with TRBD1 matching 8 bases. This CDR3 is 17 amino acids long. CDR1 and CDR2 from the germline V gene are LNHDA and SQIVND (reference sequence). Trimming took 3 bases from V and 3 from J; bases not matched to a gene: 9. CDR3: CASSIQADREDTGELFF. CDR3 nucleotide sequence: TGTGCCAGTAGTATTCAGGCGGACAGGGAGGACACCGGGGAGCTGTTTTTT. Full variable domain (missing parts from reference TRBV19 and TRBJ2-2): DGGITQSPKYLFRKEGQNVTLSCEQNLNHDAMYWYRQDPGQGLRLIYYSQIVNDFQKGDIAEGYSVSREKKESFPLTVTSAQKNPTAFYLCASSIQADREDTGELFFGEGSRLTVL.

This clone has a single count. The V and J genes are TRBV7-9 and TRBJ1-2, with 8 bases identical to TRBD1. Germline values: CDR1 SEHNR, CDR2 FQNEAQ (reference sequence). CDR3 size: 14 residues. The V gene end was trimmed by 1 base and the J gene end by 2 bases; junction bases not matched to a gene: 0. DNA of the CDR3: TGTGCCAGCAGCTTAGGGACAGGGAACTATGGCTACACCTTC. It encodes CASSLGTGNYGYTF.

V gene TRBV19 combines with J gene TRBJ2-7; D is possibly TRBD2 (5 bases). Germline values: CDR1 LNHDA, CDR2 SQIVND (reference sequence). The CDR3 runs 14 residues. The V end was cut by 5 bases, the J end by 2 bases, with 13 bases between. The CDR3 protein is CASSAGLGAYEQYF. CDR3 in DNA: TGTGCCAGTAGTGCCGGACTGGGAGCCTACGAGCAGTACTTC.

The chain recombines TRBV9 with TRBJ2-7, with TRBD1 as a possible D gene (6 bases). V gave up 4 bases and J gave up 0 bases, with 11 bases separating them. From germline, CDR1 is SGDLS and CDR2 YYNGEE. The CDR3 contains 14 residues. The CDR3 DNA follows: TGTGCCAGCAGCCAAGGGGGTTCCTCCTACGAGCAGTACTTC. It codes for CASSQGGSSYEQYF.

This chain connects TRBV7-6 to TRBJ2-3; 11 nucleotides align to TRBD2. The length of the CDR3 is 18 residues. The ends lost 7 bases at V and 5 bases at J; junction bases unmatched: 17. Germline V lookup: CDR1 SGHVS, CDR2 FNYEAQ. The CDR3 sequence is CASTNPRVPGTSGDTQYF. In DNA, the CDR3 is TGTGCCAGCACTAATCCTCGCGTGCCTGGGACTAGCGGAGATACGCAGTATTTT.

The chain joins TRBV30 to TRBJ2-1; the match to TRBD2 covers 13 bases. The germline gives CDR1 GTSNPN, CDR2 SVGIG (reference sequence). This CDR3 region has 16 residues. V lost 1 base, J lost 8 bases, and 8 bases stayed unmatched. CDR3 amino acids: CAWSARLAGGGDEQFF. Here the CDR3 DNA reads TGTGCCTGGAGTGCCAGACTAGCGGGGGGTGGGGATGAGCAGTTCTTC.

The table lists this clone with a few counts. The genes are TRBV27 and TRBJ2-7, with D possibly TRBD1 on 5 matching bases. In germline, CDR1 is MNHEY, CDR2 SMNVEV (reference sequence). With 3 bases removed from V and 6 bases from J, the gap between germline ends came to 15 bases. The CDR3 loop spans 14 amino acids. DNA for the CDR3: TGTGCCAGCAGTTTGGGGCAGGGCTGGACCGAGCAGTACTTC. It translates to CASSLGQGWTEQYF.

The gene calls are TRBV4-1 and TRBJ1-6; 7 nucleotides line up with TRBD1. Trimming at V came to 5 bases and at J to 14 bases, leaving 15 bases not matched to a gene. The CDR3 spans 15 residues. CDR1 and CDR2 from the germline V gene are MGHRA and YSYEKL. In DNA form, the CDR3 reads TGCGCCAGCAGCACAGATATAAGGGACAGCGGATCCCTCCACTTT. This encodes CASSTDIRDSGSLHF.

This chain links TRBV4-1 with TRBJ1-2; weak D call: TRBD1 (6 bases). Trimming left V 0 bases short and J 3 bases short, with 17 bases between. Looked up from germline, CDR1 is MGHRA and CDR2 is YSYEKL. CDR3 size: 17 residues. The CDR3 spells CASSQDLGGQGDYGYTF. The CDR3 region has the DNA TGCGCCAGCAGCCAAGATCTTGGGGGACAAGGCGACTATGGCTACACCTTC.

CDR3 bases: TGTGCCAGCAGCCTCTCGACTAGCGGGGTGGGGGCCAAAAACATTCAGTACTTC. It specifies CASSLSTSGVGAKNIQYF. V gene TRBV21-1 combines with J gene TRBJ2-4; no check of the table's D call, TRBD2, against the DNA was made. TRBV21-1 is listed as a pseudogene. CDR3 size: 18 residues.

The CDR3 DNA is TGTGCCAGTAGTATGGCCCCCTTCGAAGGGGCTGGCTATGGCTACACCTTC. Its translation is CASSMAPFEGAGYGYTF. The genes are TRBV19 and TRBJ1-2, with D tentatively TRBD1 (5 bases). The V end was cut by 3 bases, the J end by 4 bases, with 21 bases between. CDR1 is LNHDA and CDR2 is SQIVND in the germline V gene (reference sequence). The CDR3 has 17 amino acids.

The rearrangement links TRBV5-1 to TRBJ2-1; 7 bases align to TRBD1. V was clipped by 8 bases and J by 3 bases; unmatched bases: 5. The CDR3 has 13 amino acids. Germline CDR1 is SGHRS and CDR2 is YFSETQ. CDR3 DNA sequence: TGCGCCAGGACACAGGGGTGCTACAATGAGCAGTTCTTC. Protein sequence: CARTQGCYNEQFF.

The chain recombines TRBV6-5 with TRBJ1-1, with D tentatively TRBD1 (6 bases). The length of the CDR3 is 15 residues. Germline loops: CDR1 MNHEY, CDR2 SVGAGI. Trimming removed 5 bases from V and 1 base from J, with 14 bases in between. CDR3 bases: TGTGCCAGCAGTGGATTACAGGGTTGGAACACTGAAGCTTTCTTT. Translating gives CASSGLQGWNTEAFF.

This clone was found a few times. The CDR3 here is CSVSGGGSNQPQHF. The CDR3 coding sequence is TGCAGCGTCTCTGGGGGGGGTAGCAATCAGCCCCAGCATTTT. V and J are TRBV29-1 and TRBJ1-5; TRBD1 might be the D (5 bases). V was shortened by 6 bases and J by 0 bases, with 12 bases between the two germline ends. The CDR3 totals 14 residues. Germline CDR1 SQVTM, CDR2 ANQGSEA.

The chain links TRBV7-2 to TRBJ2-1; possible D gene TRBD2, 5 bases. CDR1 SGHTA and CDR2 FQGNSA come from the germline V gene. The V end lost 5 bases, the J end lost 1 base, and 12 bases lay between the germline ends. This CDR3 is built from 15 residues. CDR3 DNA: TGTGCCAGCAGCCCCGGACTCCTTTCCTACAATGAGCAGTTCTTC. This translates into CASSPGLLSYNEQFF.

The rearrangement links TRBV29-1 to TRBJ1-2; weak D call: TRBD1 (5 bases). Germline values: CDR1 SQVTM, CDR2 ANQGSEA. CDR3 size: 10 residues. The germline V and J ends were trimmed by 7 bases and 4 bases, with 7 bases remaining between them. CDR3 sequence: CSDGGYGYTF. The CDR3 DNA sequence: TGCAGCGACGGGGGCTATGGCTACACCTTC.

This chain links TRBV12-5 with TRBJ2-3; possible D gene TRBD1, 5 bases. Trimming took 2 bases from V and 2 from J, leaving 11 bases between them. This CDR3 is 15 amino acids long. From germline, CDR1 is LGHNT and CDR2 FRNRAP. This CDR3 is CASGLFRTNTDTQYF. CDR3 coding DNA: TGTGCTAGTGGTTTGTTTCGGACAAACACAGATACGCAGTATTTT.

The chain recombines TRBV6-5 with TRBJ2-1; D may be TRBD2 (6 bases). Germline loops: CDR1 MNHEY, CDR2 SVGAGI. CDR3 length equals 16 residues. Trimming took off 0 bases at V and 8 bases at J, with 17 bases between the two ends. CDR3 nucleotides: TGTGCCAGCAGTTACTCGGAGGGAGCGGGTGGTTATGAGCAGTTCTTC. This translates into CASSYSEGAGGYEQFF.

CDR3 loop: CASSSRGGQLTEAFF. As DNA, the CDR3 is TGTGCCAGCAGCTCGCGAGGGGGACAGCTCACTGAAGCTTTCTTT. V usage is TRBV13 and J usage is TRBJ1-1; 7 bases line up with TRBD1. The CDR3 is 15 residues long. The V gene's germline CDR1 is PRHDT and CDR2 FYEKMQ (reference sequence). Unmatched junction bases numbered 9, after V lost 4 bases and J lost 4 bases.

The rearrangement uses TRBV13 and TRBJ1-2; a possible D gene is TRBD1 (6 bases). The CDR3 runs to 16 residues. Trimming took off 4 bases at V and 6 bases at J, with 21 bases between the two ends. Germline V gene lookup returns CDR1 PRHDT and CDR2 FYEKMQ (reference sequence). CDR3 sequence reads: CASSSWTAAVQNGYTF. The DNA of the CDR3 is TGTGCCAGCAGCTCATGGACAGCAGCGGTACAAAATGGCTACACCTTC.

This chain joins TRBV5-8 and TRBJ1-2; D is undetermined. This CDR3 has 12 amino acids. CDR1 is SGHTS and CDR2 is YDEGEE in the germline V gene. The V and J ends lost 0 bases and 4 bases respectively, with 4 bases between them. In DNA, the CDR3 is TGTGCCAGCAGCTTGGGCAGCTATGGCTACACCTTC. Residues: CASSLGSYGYTF.